The 19 T cell receptor beta chains given below trace back to one sample, sequenced in a study of beta chain features in type 1 diabetes. Expressed TCRB transcripts got sequenced, as all isolated RNA was reverse transcribed. TCRdb's copy holds only in-frame clones and misses some; the assay was immunoSEQ multiplex PCR. The sample carries a few hundred thousand clones, about 10% recorded once. The specimen was naive CD4+ T cells from blood. The receptors here all came from a woman aged 25 to 39 in good health.

This clone was recorded a few times. The chain joins TRBV2 to TRBJ2-1; D gene uncertain. This CDR3 has 11 amino acids. V was cut by 7 bases and J by 6 bases, with 7 bases left in between. Looked up from germline, CDR1 is SNHLY and CDR2 is FYNNEI. The CDR3 loop reads CASTQINEQFF. The DNA for the CDR3 is TGTGCCAGCACCCAGATCAATGAGCAGTTCTTC.

The chain carries TRBV13 and TRBJ1-5; 8 bases line up with TRBD1. Germline trimming cut 0 bases from V and 4 bases from J; bases unmatched to any gene: 5. In germline, CDR1 is PRHDT, CDR2 FYEKMQ (reference sequence). The CDR3 extends over 16 amino acids. CDR3 sequence (DNA): TGTGCCAGCAGCTTAGGCTTTTACAGGGGGAATCAGCCCCAGCATTTT. Residues: CASSLGFYRGNQPQHF. The full variable domain, with the rest looked up from reference TRBV13 and TRBJ1-5, is AAGVIQSPRHLIKEKRETATLKCYPIPRHDTVYWYQQGPGQDPQFLISFYEKMQSDKGSIPDRFSAQQFSDYHSELNMSSLELGDSALYFCASSLGFYRGNQPQHFGDGTRLSIL.

This clone was observed a handful of times. The chain employs TRBV11-2 and TRBJ2-1, with 8 bases lining up with TRBD2. Unmatched junction bases numbered 11, after V lost 0 bases and J lost 4 bases. This CDR3 contains 18 residues. Germline CDR1 is SGHAT and CDR2 is FQNNGV. The CDR3 coding sequence is TGTGCCAGCAGCTTAGATGGGGCAGGGGCTAGCGGGTACAATGAGCAGTTCTTC. It is translated as CASSLDGAGASGYNEQFF.

The rearrangement links TRBV27 to TRBJ2-4; no definite D call. CDR3 length equals 15 residues. Germline CDR1 is MNHEY and CDR2 is SMNVEV (reference sequence). Trimming removed 4 bases at V and 0 bases at J, with 10 bases between. As DNA, the CDR3 is TGTGCCAGCAGTTCCTATATACTAGCCAAAAACATTCAGTACTTC. The encoded protein is CASSSYILAKNIQYF.

This clone has only a few counts. An end of the junction does not agree with germline; a read error may underlie this. V is TRBV7-7 and J is TRBJ2-1, with 7 bases aligning to TRBD2. The CDR3 consists of 16 residues. CDR1 is SSHAT, CDR2 FNYEAQ, per germline (reference sequence). CDR3 in amino acids: CASSLGPSGAYNEQFF. The CDR3 DNA sequence: TGTGCTAGCAGCTTAGGGCCCAGCGGGGCCTACAATGAGCAGTTCTTC.

The V gene is TRBV4-1, the J gene TRBJ2-1; 12 nucleotides line up with TRBD2. Per germline, CDR1 MGHRA and CDR2 YSYEKL. The CDR3 covers 17 residues. V was clipped by 4 bases and J by 3 bases; unmatched bases: 7. As DNA, the CDR3 is TGCGCCAGCAGCCCCGGACTAGCGGGACCTAACTACAATGAGCAGTTCTTC. This gives the protein CASSPGLAGPNYNEQFF.

The chain is built from TRBV7-3 and TRBJ2-7; possible D gene TRBD2, 7 bases. The germline gives CDR1 SGHTA, CDR2 FQGTGA. With 1 base removed from V and 3 bases from J, the gap between germline ends came to 13 bases. The CDR3 loop spans 15 amino acids. The CDR3 protein is CASSLSGEGVYEQYF. As DNA, the CDR3 is TGTGCCAGCAGCTTAAGCGGGGAGGGGGTCTACGAGCAGTACTTC. The variable domain in full, with the rest retrieved from reference TRBV7-3 and TRBJ2-7, is GAGVSQTPSNKVTEKGKYVELRCDPISGHTALYWYRQSLGQGPEFLIYFQGTGAADDSGLPNDRFFAVRPEGSVSTLKIQRTERGDSAVYLCASSLSGEGVYEQYFGPGTRLTVT.

V and J are TRBV6-5 and TRBJ1-1; possible D gene TRBD1, 6 bases. The germline V gene has CDR1 MNHEY and CDR2 SVGAGI. V lost 6 bases to trimming and J lost 4 bases, with 6 bases between them. This CDR3 has 11 amino acids. The CDR3 coding sequence is TGTGCCAGCAGGGGGGCCACTGAAGCTTTCTTT. Protein: CASRGATEAFF.

This clone was found a few times. One junction end does not reproduce the germline sequence, and a read error may be involved. The identical CDR3 is also encoded by other nucleotide sequences in the sample. The chain recombines TRBV4-3 with TRBJ1-1, with D possibly matching TRBD1 (5 bases). Per the germline V gene, CDR1 is LGHNA and CDR2 is YSLEER. This CDR3 has 15 amino acids. DNA of the CDR3: TGCGCCAGCAGTCAAGAGGAGGCGGGGCACACTGAAGCTTTCTTT. Protein: CASSQEEAGHTEAFF.

This chain links TRBV7-8 with TRBJ2-3; 13 bases match TRBD2. Germline V CDR1 and CDR2: SGHVS, FQNEAQ. There are 16 residues in the CDR3. The trim removed 5 bases at V and 3 bases at J, leaving 5 bases unmatched. The CDR3 DNA reads TGTGCCAGCAGCCTCCCGGGACTAGCGGGAACAGATACGCAGTATTTT. This sequence encodes CASSLPGLAGTDTQYF.

The chain carries TRBV5-1 and TRBJ1-2; D may be TRBD1 (6 bases). Germline values: CDR1 SGHRS, CDR2 YFSETQ. This CDR3 spans 16 amino acids. Trimming took off 2 bases at V and 3 bases at J, with 17 bases between the two ends. The CDR3 DNA sequence: TGCGCCAGCAGCTTTGGTTATCCAGGGGCTGACTATGGCTACACCTTC. Its protein product is CASSFGYPGADYGYTF.

The genes are TRBV14 and TRBJ2-4, with a weak D call TRBD2 (6 bases). Between the trimmed V and J ends, which lost 4 bases and 7 bases, there was a span of 20 bases. This CDR3 region has 16 residues. Per germline, CDR1 SGHDN and CDR2 FVKESK. CDR3 residues: CASSLGGWEVGNIQYF. The CDR3 DNA reads TGTGCCAGCAGCCTTGGCGGATGGGAGGTCGGGAACATTCAGTACTTC.

V and J are TRBV4-3 and TRBJ2-3; D unresolved. The CDR3 covers 13 residues. Deletions cut 4 bases from V and 4 bases from J, with 9 bases between. Germline lookup yields CDR1 LGHNA and CDR2 YSLEER. In DNA, the CDR3 is TGCGCCAGCAGCCCGCCAGGCGCAGATACGCAGTATTTT. This codes for CASSPPGADTQYF.

The chain carries TRBV7-2 and TRBJ1-3, with 7 nucleotides matching TRBD1. J lost 2 bases, V lost 0 bases, and 4 bases had no gene match. Per germline, CDR1 SGHTA and CDR2 FQGNSA. The CDR3 covers 16 residues. CDR3: CASSLALQGAGNTIYF. Here the CDR3 DNA reads TGTGCCAGCAGCTTAGCGCTCCAGGGGGCTGGAAACACCATATATTTT.

The rearrangement uses TRBV30 and TRBJ1-3; 8 nucleotides line up with TRBD1. Germline V gene sequence: CDR1 GTSNPN, CDR2 SVGIG (reference sequence). The CDR3 runs 14 residues. V shed 4 bases and J 2 bases; nucleotides not matched to a gene: 4. The CDR3 is CAWNRGTAGNTIYF. As DNA, the CDR3 is TGTGCCTGGAACAGGGGGACGGCTGGAAACACCATATATTTT.

This clone has more than one count but fewer than ten. The genes are TRBV30 and TRBJ1-2, with D hard to call. The CDR3 consists of 11 residues. Germline V gene sequence: CDR1 GTSNPN, CDR2 SVGIG (reference sequence). CDR3 nucleotides: TGTGCGTACTACGGAGGCCATGGCTACACCTTC. Its translation is CAYYGGHGYTF.

This clone occurred a few times. The J gene is TRBJ1-5, the V gene TRBV7-2; 8 bases line up with TRBD1. Germline CDR1 and CDR2: SGHTA and FQGNSA. The length of the CDR3 is 14 residues. V lost 2 bases and J lost 7; bases outside the gene matches: 4. The CDR3 protein is CASSLRQGRQPQHF. CDR3 nucleotide sequence: TGTGCCAGCAGCTTAAGACAGGGGCGACAGCCCCAGCATTTT.

In this sample, this clone turned up a few times. The same CDR3 is also encoded by other DNA sequences in this sample. This chain joins TRBV18 and TRBJ2-5, with D possibly matching TRBD2 (6 bases). V was trimmed by 2 bases and J by 4 bases, leaving 11 bases between them. Germline V gives CDR1 KGHSH, CDR2 LQKENI. The CDR3 loop spans 14 amino acids. The CDR3 DNA follows: TGTGCCAGCTCACCAGGGCAGGGAGGAGAGACCCAGTACTTC. It translates to CASSPGQGGETQYF.

The table lists this clone with a few counts. V is TRBV19 and J is TRBJ1-2, with D unclear. V lost 7 bases and J lost 1, with 16 bases in between. CDR3 length: 15 amino acids. Looked up from germline, CDR1 is LNHDA and CDR2 is SQIVND (reference sequence). CDR3 sequence: CASTLSNTFNYGYTF. Written as DNA, the CDR3 is TGTGCCAGTACTCTATCCAATACCTTTAACTATGGCTACACCTTC. The whole variable domain, remainder taken from reference TRBV19 and TRBJ1-2, is DGGITQSPKYLFRKEGQNVTLSCEQNLNHDAMYWYRQDPGQGLRLIYYSQIVNDFQKGDIAEGYSVSREKKESFPLTVTSAQKNPTAFYLCASTLSNTFNYGYTFGSGTRLTVV.